This TCR beta chain was sequenced during a study of cytomegalovirus exposure and HLA in healthy donors. General study results and limits: Available immune exposure information covered CMV serostatus only. According to a later analysis, donors in an Asian-associated ancestry cluster reportedly had fewer N-insertions than the approximately 730-donor mean. A link between a missense DCLRE1C variant and TCR beta V- and J-gene trimming emerged from a later analysis.

Regarding this clone: Its matching antigen is unknown.

With 60 Vbeta and 13 Jbeta primers, the PCR was carried out. Some clones are missing from TCRdb's copy, which holds only in-frame ones; the method was immunoSEQ multiplex PCR. The sample has some 140,000 clones; about three quarters are singletons. Germline V lookup: CDR1 SNHLY, CDR2 FYNNEI. CDR3 size: 14 residues. Trimming pared 7 bases from V and 4 bases from J, leaving 13 bases between. The rearrangement links TRBV2 to TRBJ2-2, with D uncertain. The sample taken for sequencing was PBMCs. The TCR originated in a woman aged 40 to 55 in good health and CMV-seronegative. CDR3: CASKSQSSTGELFF. In DNA, the CDR3 is TGTGCCAGCAAATCACAGTCGAGCACCGGGGAGCTGTTTTTT.